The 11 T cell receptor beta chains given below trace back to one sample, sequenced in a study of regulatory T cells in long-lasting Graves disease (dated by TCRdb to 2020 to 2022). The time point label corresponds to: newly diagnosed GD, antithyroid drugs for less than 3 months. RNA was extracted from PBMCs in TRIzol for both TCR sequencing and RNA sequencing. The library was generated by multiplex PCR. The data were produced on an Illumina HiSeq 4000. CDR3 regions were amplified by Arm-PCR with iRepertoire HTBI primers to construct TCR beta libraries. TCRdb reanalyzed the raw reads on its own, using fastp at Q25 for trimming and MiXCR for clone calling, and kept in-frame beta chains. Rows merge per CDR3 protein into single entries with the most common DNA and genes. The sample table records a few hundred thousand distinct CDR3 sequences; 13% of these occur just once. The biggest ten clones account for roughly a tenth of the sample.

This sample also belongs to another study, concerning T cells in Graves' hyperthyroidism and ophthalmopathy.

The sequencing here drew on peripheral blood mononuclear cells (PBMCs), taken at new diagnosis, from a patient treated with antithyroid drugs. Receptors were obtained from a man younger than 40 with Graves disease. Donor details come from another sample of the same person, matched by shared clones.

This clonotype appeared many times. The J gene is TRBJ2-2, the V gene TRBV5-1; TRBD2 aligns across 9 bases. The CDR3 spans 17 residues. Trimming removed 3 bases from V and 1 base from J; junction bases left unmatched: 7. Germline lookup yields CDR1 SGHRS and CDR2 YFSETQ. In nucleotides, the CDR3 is TGCGCCAGCAGCTGGTCTCGGACTAGCGTGAACACCGGGGAGCTGTTTTTT. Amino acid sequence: CASSWSRTSVNTGELFF. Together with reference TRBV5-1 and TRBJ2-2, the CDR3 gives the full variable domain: KAGVTQTPRYLIKTRGQQVTLSCSPISGHRSVSWYQQTPGQGLQFLFEYFSETQRNKGNFPGRFSGRQFSNSRSEMNVSTLELGDSALYLCASSWSRTSVNTGELFFGEGSRLTVL.

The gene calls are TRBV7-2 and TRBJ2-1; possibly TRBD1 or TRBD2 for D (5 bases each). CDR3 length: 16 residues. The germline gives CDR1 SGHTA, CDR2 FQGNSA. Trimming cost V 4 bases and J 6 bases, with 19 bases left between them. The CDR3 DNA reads TGTGCCAGCAGCTCAACCCCTGACCCCGGGACCAATGAGCAGTTCTTC. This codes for CASSSTPDPGTNEQFF. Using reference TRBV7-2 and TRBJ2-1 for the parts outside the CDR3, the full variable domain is GAGVSQSPSNKVTEKGKDVELRCDPISGHTALYWYRQSLGQGLEFLIYFQGNSAPDKSGLPSDRFSAERTGGSVSTLTIQRTQQEDSAVYLCASSSTPDPGTNEQFFGPGTRLTVL.

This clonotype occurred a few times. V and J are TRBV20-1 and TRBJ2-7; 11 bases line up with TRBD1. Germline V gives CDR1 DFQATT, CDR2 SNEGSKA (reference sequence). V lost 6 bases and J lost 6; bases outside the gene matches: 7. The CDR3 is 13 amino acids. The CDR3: CSAMDRGPGEQYF. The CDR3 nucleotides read TGCAGTGCAATGGACAGGGGGCCCGGCGAGCAGTACTTC.

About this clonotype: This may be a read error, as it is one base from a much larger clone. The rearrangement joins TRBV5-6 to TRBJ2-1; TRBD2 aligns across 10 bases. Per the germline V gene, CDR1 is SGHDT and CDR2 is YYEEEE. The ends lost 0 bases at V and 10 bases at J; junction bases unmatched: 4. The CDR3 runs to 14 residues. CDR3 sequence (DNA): TGTGCCAGCAGCTTGGCAGCGGGAGGGCGCGAGCAGTTCTTC. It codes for CASSLAAGGREQFF. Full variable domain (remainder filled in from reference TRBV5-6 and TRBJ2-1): DAGVTQSPTHLIKTRGQQVTLRCSPKSGHDTVSWYQQALGQGPQFIFQYYEEEERQRGNFPDRFSGHQFPNYSSELNVNALLLGDSALYLCASSLAAGGREQFFGPGTRLTVL.

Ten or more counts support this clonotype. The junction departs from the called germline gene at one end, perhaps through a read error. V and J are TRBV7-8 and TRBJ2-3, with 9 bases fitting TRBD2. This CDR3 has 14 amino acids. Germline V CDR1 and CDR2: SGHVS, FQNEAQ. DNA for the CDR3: TGTGCCAGCAGGTTAGCGGGAGTTACAGATACGCAGTATTTT. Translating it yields CASRLAGVTDTQYF.

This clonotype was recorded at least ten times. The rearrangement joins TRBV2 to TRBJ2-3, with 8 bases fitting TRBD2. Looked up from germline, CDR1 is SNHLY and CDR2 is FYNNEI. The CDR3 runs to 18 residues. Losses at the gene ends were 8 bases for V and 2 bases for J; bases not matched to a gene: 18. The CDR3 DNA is TGTGCCAGCCCCGACGAACTAACTAGCGGTCATATCACAGATACGCAGTATTTT. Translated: CASPDELTSGHITDTQYF. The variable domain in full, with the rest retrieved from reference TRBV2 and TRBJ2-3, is EPEVTQTPSHQVTQMGQEVILRCVPISNHLYFYWYRQILGQKVEFLVSFYNNEISEKSEIFDDQFSVERPDGSNFTLKIRSTKLEDSAMYFCASPDELTSGHITDTQYFGPGTRLTVL.

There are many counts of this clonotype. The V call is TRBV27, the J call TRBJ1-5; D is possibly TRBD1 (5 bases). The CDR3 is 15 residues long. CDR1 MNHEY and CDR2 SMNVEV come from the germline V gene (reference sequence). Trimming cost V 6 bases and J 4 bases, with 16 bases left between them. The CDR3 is CASRKKLGENQPQHF. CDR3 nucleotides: TGTGCCAGCAGGAAGAAGCTGGGGGAAAATCAGCCCCAGCATTTT.

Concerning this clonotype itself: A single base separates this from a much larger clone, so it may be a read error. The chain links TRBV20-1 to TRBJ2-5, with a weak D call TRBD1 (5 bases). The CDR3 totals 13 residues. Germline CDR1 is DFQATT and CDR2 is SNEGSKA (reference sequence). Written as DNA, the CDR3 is TGCAGTTCACCCCGACAGTTCCAAGAGACCCTGTACTTC. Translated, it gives CSSPRQFQETLYF.

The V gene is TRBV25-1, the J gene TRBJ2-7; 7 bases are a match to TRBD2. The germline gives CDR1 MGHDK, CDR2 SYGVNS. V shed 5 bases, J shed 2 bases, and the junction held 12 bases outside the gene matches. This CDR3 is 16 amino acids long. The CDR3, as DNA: TGTGCCAGCAGTCCCCTCCGGGCTAGCGGAACCTACGAGCAGTACTTC. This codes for CASSPLRASGTYEQYF.

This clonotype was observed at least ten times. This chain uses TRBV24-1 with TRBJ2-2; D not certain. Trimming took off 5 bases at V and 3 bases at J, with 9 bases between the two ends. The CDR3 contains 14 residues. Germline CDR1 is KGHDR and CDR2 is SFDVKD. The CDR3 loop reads CATSGHRDTGELFF. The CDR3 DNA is TGTGCCACCAGTGGCCACCGGGACACCGGGGAGCTGTTTTTT.

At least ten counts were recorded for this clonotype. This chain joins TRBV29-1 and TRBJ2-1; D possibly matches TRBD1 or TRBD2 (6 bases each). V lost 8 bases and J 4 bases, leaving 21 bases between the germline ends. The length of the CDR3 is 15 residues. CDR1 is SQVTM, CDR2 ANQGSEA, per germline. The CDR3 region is CSTSAQGLIYNEQFF. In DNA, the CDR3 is TGCAGCACTAGTGCACAGGGACTTATATACAATGAGCAGTTCTTC.